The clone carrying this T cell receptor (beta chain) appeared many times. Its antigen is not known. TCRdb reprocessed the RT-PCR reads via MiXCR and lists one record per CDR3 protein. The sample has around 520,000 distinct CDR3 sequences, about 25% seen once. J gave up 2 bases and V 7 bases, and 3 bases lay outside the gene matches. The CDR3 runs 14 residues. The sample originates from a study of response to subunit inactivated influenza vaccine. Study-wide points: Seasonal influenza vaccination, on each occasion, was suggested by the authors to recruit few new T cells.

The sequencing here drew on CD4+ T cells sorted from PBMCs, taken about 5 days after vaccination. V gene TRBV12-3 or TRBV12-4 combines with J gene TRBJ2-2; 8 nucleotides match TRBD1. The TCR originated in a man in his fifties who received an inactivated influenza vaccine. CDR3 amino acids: CASTAGGNTGELFF. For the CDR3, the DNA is TGTGCCAGCACAGCAGGGGGCAACACCGGGGAGCTGTTTTTT.